These 20 T cell receptor beta chains were sequenced from one sample in a study of a mutant IDH1 vaccine in newly diagnosed glioma. The time point denotes: week 5, during vaccination. What each vaccine dose contained was 300 ug of mutant IDH1 20-mer peptide, accompanied by topical imiquimod. The antigens for these receptors are not known. TCRdb's table, derived via immunoSEQ multiplex PCR, lists solely in-frame clones and lacks some. The table records 30,000 to 40,000 clones, about four fifths of them present only once. Sequencing used PBMCs, obtained from a glioma patient whose treatment included an IDH1 peptide vaccine. The receptors shown here come from a man aged 30 to 39 with glioma.

J is TRBJ2-2 and V is TRBV29-1; tentative D call: TRBD2 (6 bases). V lost 1 base, J lost 3 bases, and 12 bases lay in between. The CDR3 is 15 residues long. Germline-derived CDR1 and CDR2 are SQVTM and ANQGSEA. CDR3 DNA sequence: TGCAGCGTTGAAGGCTCAGGGAGGTACACCGGGGAGCTGTTTTTT. Protein sequence: CSVEGSGRYTGELFF.

The chain links TRBV5-1 to TRBJ1-3, with D tentatively TRBD1 (6 bases). Germline V gene sequence: CDR1 SGHRS, CDR2 YFSETQ. The germline V and J ends were trimmed by 5 bases and 4 bases, with 16 bases remaining between them. The CDR3 loop spans 15 amino acids. CDR3 DNA: TGCGCCAGCAGTTTGTCAGGGGCGGAAGGAAACACCATATATTTT. Amino acid sequence: CASSLSGAEGNTIYF.

The rearrangement links TRBV14 to TRBJ2-1; TRBD2 matches 7 bases. V was clipped by 4 bases and J by 3 bases; unmatched bases: 6. The CDR3 totals 15 residues. CDR1 and CDR2 from the germline V gene are SGHDN and FVKESK. CDR3 amino acids: CASSPGLNYYNEQFF. Written as DNA, the CDR3 is TGTGCCAGCAGCCCGGGACTAAACTACTACAATGAGCAGTTCTTC.

This chain joins TRBV10-1 and TRBJ1-1, with D uncertain. The CDR3 totals 14 residues. The germline CDR1 and CDR2 sequences are WNHNN and SYGVQD (reference sequence). The V and J ends lost 4 bases and 4 bases respectively, with 13 bases between them. This CDR3 reads CASSVRGGSTEAFF. The DNA of the CDR3 is TGCGCCAGCAGTGTCCGAGGAGGGAGCACTGAAGCTTTCTTT.

The genes are TRBV18 and TRBJ1-5, with D perhaps matching TRBD1 (5 bases). The CDR3 extends over 14 amino acids. Germline CDR1 reads KGHSH; CDR2 reads LQKENI. Trimming shortened V by 3 bases and J by 3 bases, and 9 bases separated the two germline ends. As DNA, the CDR3 is TGTGCCAGCTCACCGGACACGGTCAATCAGCCCCAGCATTTT. Its translation is CASSPDTVNQPQHF.

The V gene is TRBV5-4, the J gene TRBJ2-7; no firm D call. CDR1 SGHNT and CDR2 YYREEE come from the germline V gene (reference sequence). Deletions cut 0 bases from V and 6 bases from J, with 16 bases between. This CDR3 is built from 15 residues. CDR3 sequence: CASSLDEVGSVEQYF. DNA of the CDR3: TGTGCCAGCAGCTTGGACGAGGTGGGGTCGGTCGAGCAGTACTTC.

The chain employs TRBV2 and TRBJ2-7; D is unclear. This CDR3 spans 12 amino acids. V lost 2 bases, J lost 8 bases, and 10 bases lay in between. Germline V gene data show CDR1 as SNHLY and CDR2 as FYNNEI. The CDR3 spells CASSEISSQQYF. The CDR3 DNA reads TGTGCCAGCAGTGAAATATCTAGTCAGCAGTACTTC.

V is TRBV19 and J is TRBJ1-5; no firm D call. From germline, CDR1 is LNHDA and CDR2 SQIVND (reference sequence). The germline V and J ends were trimmed by 1 base and 2 bases, with 6 bases remaining between them. This CDR3 comprises 14 residues. In nucleotides, the CDR3 is TGTGCCAGTAGTATAGCTAATGGCAATCAGCCCCAGCATTTT. Its translation is CASSIANGNQPQHF.

The chain combines TRBV5-1 with TRBJ2-7; D tentatively reads TRBD1 or TRBD2 (5 bases each). The CDR3 runs to 13 residues. CDR1 is SGHRS, CDR2 YFSETQ, per germline. The V and J ends lost 4 bases and 1 base respectively, with 9 bases between them. CDR3 sequence reads: CASSGDGSYEQYF. The DNA of the CDR3 is TGCGCCAGCAGCGGGGACGGTTCCTACGAGCAGTACTTC.

The V and J genes are TRBV18 and TRBJ1-5; D call uncertain. Germline CDR1 and CDR2: KGHSH and LQKENI. The CDR3 extends over 14 amino acids. The V gene lost 3 bases and the J gene lost 7 bases, with 13 bases spanning the gap. This CDR3 reads CASSPNSEEQPQHF. In DNA, the CDR3 is TGTGCCAGCTCACCCAACAGTGAGGAACAGCCCCAGCATTTT.

The chain uses TRBV27 and TRBJ2-7; possibly TRBD1 for D (6 bases). Per the germline V gene, CDR1 is MNHEY and CDR2 is SMNVEV (reference sequence). V lost 1 base to trimming and J lost 5 bases, with 12 bases between them. The CDR3 contains 14 residues. CDR3 region: CASSLLGQWDEQYF. The CDR3 nucleotides read TGTGCCAGCAGTTTATTGGGACAATGGGACGAGCAGTACTTC.

The rearrangement joins TRBV5-6 to TRBJ1-5; D possibly corresponds to TRBD1 (5 bases). V gave up 3 bases and J gave up 4 bases, with 14 bases separating them. Germline V gene data show CDR1 as SGHDT and CDR2 as YYEEEE. The CDR3 length is 15 residues. CDR3 coding DNA: TGTGCCAGCAGCTGGCATCGCGGGGGTAATCAGCCCCAGCATTTT. Its protein product is CASSWHRGGNQPQHF.

The chain joins TRBV2 to TRBJ1-1; D call uncertain. Trimming pared 5 bases from V and 5 bases from J, leaving 12 bases between. This CDR3 is built from 13 residues. Germline V gives CDR1 SNHLY, CDR2 FYNNEI. The CDR3 DNA reads TGTGCCAGCAGTTCCGAACGGAAGACTGAAGCTTTCTTT. Protein: CASSSERKTEAFF. Filled out from reference TRBV2 and TRBJ1-1, the complete variable domain reads EPEVTQTPSHQVTQMGQEVILRCVPISNHLYFYWYRQILGQKVEFLVSFYNNEISEKSEIFDDQFSVERPDGSNFTLKIRSTKLEDSAMYFCASSSERKTEAFFGQGTRLTVV.

The chain combines TRBV7-3 with TRBJ2-2, with TRBD2 identical over 9 bases. After removal of 0 bases from V and 6 bases from J, the junction contained 2 bases not matched to a gene. The CDR3 is made up of 15 amino acids. The V gene's germline CDR1 is SGHTA and CDR2 FQGTGA. CDR3 nucleotide sequence: TGTGCCAGCAGCTTAACTAGCGGGAGCCCCGGGGAGCTGTTTTTT. Translating gives CASSLTSGSPGELFF.

The J gene is TRBJ2-3, the V gene TRBV4-1; the match to TRBD2 covers 13 bases. V shed 2 bases and J 3 bases; nucleotides not matched to a gene: 8. The CDR3 spans 18 residues. The germline V gene has CDR1 MGHRA and CDR2 YSYEKL. The chain's CDR3 is CASSQLSPLAGGTDTQYF. The CDR3 nucleotides read TGCGCCAGCAGCCAACTGTCGCCACTAGCGGGAGGGACAGATACGCAGTATTTT.

This rearrangement joins TRBV2 to TRBJ2-1; 15 bases map to TRBD2. Germline V gene lookup returns CDR1 SNHLY and CDR2 FYNNEI. CDR3 length: 18 residues. J gave up 4 bases and V 3 bases, and 7 bases lay outside the gene matches. CDR3 amino acids: CASSEGLAGGKEYNEQFF. In nucleotides, the CDR3 is TGTGCCAGCAGTGAGGGACTAGCGGGAGGAAAGGAGTACAATGAGCAGTTCTTC.

The CDR3 sequence: CASTPGGGDAPGYTF. The CDR3 DNA follows: TGCGCCAGCACCCCCGGTGGGGGGGACGCCCCTGGCTACACCTTC. The chain joins TRBV5-1 to TRBJ1-2; a possible D gene is TRBD1 (5 bases). Looked up from germline, CDR1 is SGHRS and CDR2 is YFSETQ. V was shortened by 6 bases and J by 7 bases, with 22 bases between the two germline ends. The CDR3 spans 15 residues.

The V gene is TRBV9, the J gene TRBJ2-7; D perhaps matches TRBD2 (5 bases). Germline V CDR1 and CDR2: SGDLS, YYNGEE. The CDR3 is made up of 14 amino acids. V shed 1 base and J shed 2 bases, with 10 bases lying between them. CDR3 loop: CASSVRGSPYEQYF. The CDR3, as DNA: TGTGCCAGCAGCGTAAGAGGGAGCCCCTACGAGCAGTACTTC. The variable domain in full, completed from reference TRBV9 and TRBJ2-7, reads DSGVTQTPKHLITATGQRVTLRCSPRSGDLSVYWYQQSLDQGLQFLIQYYNGEERAKGNILERFSAQQFPDLHSELNLSSLELGDSALYFCASSVRGSPYEQYFGPGTRLTVT.

J is TRBJ2-7 and V is TRBV5-8, with 9 positions matching TRBD1. With 7 bases clipped from V and 2 bases from J, the junction kept 4 bases outside the gene matches. This CDR3 comprises 13 residues. Per germline, CDR1 SGHTS and CDR2 YDEGEE. The CDR3 DNA is TGTGCCAGCGTCGACAGGGGGGCCTACGAGCAGTACTTC. Its protein is CASVDRGAYEQYF.

This chain joins TRBV5-6 and TRBJ2-5; D remains ambiguous. The CDR3 consists of 14 residues. The V gene's germline CDR1 is SGHDT and CDR2 YYEEEE. The ends were cut back, 4 bases at V and 4 bases at J, with 14 bases in the middle. As DNA, the CDR3 is TGTGCCAGCAGCCCTGGGCGTCGGACAGAGACCCAGTACTTC. This encodes CASSPGRRTETQYF.